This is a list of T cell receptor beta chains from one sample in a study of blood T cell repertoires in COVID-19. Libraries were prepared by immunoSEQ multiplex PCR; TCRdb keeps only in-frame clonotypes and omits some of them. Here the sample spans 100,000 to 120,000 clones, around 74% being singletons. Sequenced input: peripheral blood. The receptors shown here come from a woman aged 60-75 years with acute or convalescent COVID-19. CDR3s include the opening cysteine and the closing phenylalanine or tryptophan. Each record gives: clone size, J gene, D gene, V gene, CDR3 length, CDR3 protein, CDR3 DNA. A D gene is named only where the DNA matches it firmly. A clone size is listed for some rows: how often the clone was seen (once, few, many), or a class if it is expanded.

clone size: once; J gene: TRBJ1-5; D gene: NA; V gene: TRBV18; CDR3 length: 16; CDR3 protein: CASSPFSRYSNQPQHF; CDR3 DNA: TGTGCCAGCTCACCATTCTCGCGTTATAGCAATCAGCCCCAGCATTTT
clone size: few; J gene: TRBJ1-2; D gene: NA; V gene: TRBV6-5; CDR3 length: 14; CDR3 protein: CASTRGAVNYGYTF; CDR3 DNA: TGTGCCAGCACGCGGGGGGCCGTGAACTATGGCTACACCTTC
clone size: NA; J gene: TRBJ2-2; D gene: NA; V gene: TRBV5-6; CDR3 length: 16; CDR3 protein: CASSVRPLGRTGELFF; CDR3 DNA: TGTGCCAGCAGCGTCAGACCACTGGGGCGGACCGGGGAGCTGTTTTTT
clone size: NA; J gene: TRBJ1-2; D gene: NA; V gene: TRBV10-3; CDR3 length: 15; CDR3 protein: CAISVSLRGAGGYTF; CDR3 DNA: TGTGCCATCAGTGTTTCACTGCGGGGGGCGGGAGGCTACACCTTC
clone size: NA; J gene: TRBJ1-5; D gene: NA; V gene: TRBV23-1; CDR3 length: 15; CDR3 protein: CASSQSEQLDQPQHF; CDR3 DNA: TGCGCCAGCAGTCAATCGGAACAACTAGATCAGCCCCAGCATTTT
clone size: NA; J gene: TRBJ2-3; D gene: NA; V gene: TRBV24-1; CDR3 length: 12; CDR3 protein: CATSRDTDTQYF; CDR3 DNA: TGTGCCACCAGCCGGGACACAGATACGCAGTATTTT
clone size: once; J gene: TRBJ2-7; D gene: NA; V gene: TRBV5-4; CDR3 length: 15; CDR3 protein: CASSLDRGASYEQYF; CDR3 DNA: TGTGCCAGCAGTCTCGATCGGGGGGCAAGCTACGAGCAGTACTTC
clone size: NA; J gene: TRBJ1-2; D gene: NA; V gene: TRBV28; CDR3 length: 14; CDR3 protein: CASSTVTVNYGYTF; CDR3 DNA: TGTGCCAGCAGCACGGTGACAGTTAACTATGGCTACACCTTC
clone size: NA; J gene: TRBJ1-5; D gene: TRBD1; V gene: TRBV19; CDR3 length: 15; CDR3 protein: CASSKGQQSNQPQHF; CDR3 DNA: TGTGCCAGTAGTAAGGGACAGCAGAGCAATCAGCCCCAGCATTTT
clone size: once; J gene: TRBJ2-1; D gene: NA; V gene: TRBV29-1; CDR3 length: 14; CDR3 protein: CSTGDSSSYNEQFF; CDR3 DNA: TGCAGTACAGGCGACTCGAGCTCCTACAATGAGCAGTTCTTC
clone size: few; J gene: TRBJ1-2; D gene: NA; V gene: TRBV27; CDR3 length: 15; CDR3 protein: CASRGALRRDYGYTF; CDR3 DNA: TGTGCCAGCCGGGGAGCTTTACGGCGGGACTATGGCTACACCTTC
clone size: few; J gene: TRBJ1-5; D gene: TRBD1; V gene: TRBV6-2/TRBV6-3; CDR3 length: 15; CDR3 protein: CASSYSGQGGQPQHF; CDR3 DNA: TGTGCCAGCAGTTACTCAGGACAGGGAGGCCAGCCCCAGCATTTT
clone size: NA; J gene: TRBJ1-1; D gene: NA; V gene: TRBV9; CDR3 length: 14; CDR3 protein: CASSVTGTNTEAFF; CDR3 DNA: TGTGCCAGCAGCGTAACAGGGACGAACACTGAAGCTTTCTTT
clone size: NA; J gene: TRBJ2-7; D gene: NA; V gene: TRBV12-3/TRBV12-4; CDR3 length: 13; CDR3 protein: CASSLHRDSEQYF; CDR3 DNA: TGTGCCAGCAGTCTGCACAGGGATAGCGAGCAGTACTTC
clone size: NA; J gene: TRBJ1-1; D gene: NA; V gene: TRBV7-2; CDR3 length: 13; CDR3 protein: CASSLHRDTEAFF; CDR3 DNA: TGTGCCAGCAGCTTACACAGGGACACTGAAGCTTTCTTT
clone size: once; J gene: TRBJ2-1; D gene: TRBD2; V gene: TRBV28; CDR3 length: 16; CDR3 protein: CASFAGSGGARNEQFF; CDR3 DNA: TGTGCCAGCTTTGCGGGTAGCGGGGGGGCACGGAATGAGCAGTTCTTC
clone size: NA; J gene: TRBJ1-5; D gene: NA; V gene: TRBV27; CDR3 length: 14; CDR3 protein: CASSAPGNDQPQHF; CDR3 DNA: TGTGCCAGCAGTGCTCCAGGGAACGATCAGCCCCAGCATTTT
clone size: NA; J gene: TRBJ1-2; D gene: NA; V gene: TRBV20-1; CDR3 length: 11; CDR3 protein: CSASSGKGYTF; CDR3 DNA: TGCAGTGCTAGCTCAGGGAAAGGCTACACCTTC
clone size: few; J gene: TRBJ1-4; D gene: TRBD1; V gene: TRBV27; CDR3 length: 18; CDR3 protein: CASSRKAQGLTTNEKLFF; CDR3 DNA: TGTGCCAGCAGTCGGAAAGCACAGGGGTTAACAACTAATGAAAAACTGTTTTTT
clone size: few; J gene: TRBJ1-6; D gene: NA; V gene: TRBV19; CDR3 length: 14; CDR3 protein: CASSFAAGGSPLHF; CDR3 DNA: TGTGCCAGTAGTTTCGCGGCGGGTGGTTCACCCCTCCACTTT
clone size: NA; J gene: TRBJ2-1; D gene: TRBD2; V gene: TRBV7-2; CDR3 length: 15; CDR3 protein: CASSTTSGGANEQFF; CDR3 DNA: TGTGCCAGCAGCACGACTAGCGGGGGGGCGAATGAGCAGTTCTTC
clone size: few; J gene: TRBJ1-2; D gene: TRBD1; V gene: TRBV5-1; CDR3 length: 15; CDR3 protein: CASSLTGNAFYGYTF; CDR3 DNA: TGCGCCAGCAGCCTGACAGGGAACGCTTTCTATGGCTACACCTTC
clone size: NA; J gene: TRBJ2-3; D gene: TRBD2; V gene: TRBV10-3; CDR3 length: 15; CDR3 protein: CAISESGGATDTQYF; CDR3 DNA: TGTGCCATCAGTGAGAGCGGGGGGGCCACAGATACGCAGTATTTT
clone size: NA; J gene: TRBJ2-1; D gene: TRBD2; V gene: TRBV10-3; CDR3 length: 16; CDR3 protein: CAISESASGGYNEQFF; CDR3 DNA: TGTGCCATCAGTGAGTCGGCGAGCGGGGGATACAATGAGCAGTTCTTC